This TCR beta chain was sequenced during a study of CD8 T cells in Susac syndrome. The RNA, about 0.5 to 1 ug, was put through reverse transcription using random hexamers. With immunoSEQ multiplex PCR, TCR beta CDR3 was amplified across 54 Vbeta and 13 Jbeta. TCRdb used MiXCR to reprocess the immunoSEQ multiplex PCR reads, holding one entry per CDR3 protein. Here the sample spans about 130,000 distinct CDR3 sequences, under 95% being singletons. Turning to this clonotype: Its antigen is not identified.

The ends lost 5 bases at V and 5 bases at J; junction bases unmatched: 3. The CDR3 consists of 13 residues. Germline-derived CDR1 and CDR2 are MNHEY and SMNVEV (reference sequence). General study points: The study conceded that its TCR sequencing and HLA analysis involved relatively few individuals.

The sequence came from a human donor with multiple sclerosis. The chain combines TRBV27 with TRBJ1-5; 7 bases match TRBD1. The specimen was CD8+ T cells from PBMCs. The CDR3 is CASSPGTDQPQHF. In DNA form, the CDR3 reads TGTGCCAGCAGTCCCGGGACAGATCAGCCCCAGCATTTT.